A selection of T cell receptor beta chains follows, all from one sample in a study of blood T cell repertoires in COVID-19. This table comes from immunoSEQ multiplex PCR, and its TCRdb copy is limited to in-frame clones, with some not included. Here the sample spans approximately 150,000 clones, approximately 87% being singletons. Sequences were obtained from peripheral blood. These receptors all come from a woman aged 70-85 years with acute or convalescent COVID-19. Each CDR3 is given with its conserved first and last residue. The order of the fields is clone size, J gene, V gene, D gene, CDR3 DNA, CDR3 protein. A D gene is named only where the DNA matches it firmly. Not every row has a clone size; where given, it reads once, few, many or a size class.

- TRBJ1-5 TRBV2 - TGTGCCAGCAGTATCAGGAACAGGGCCGACCAGCCCCAGCATTTT CASSIRNRADQPQHF
- TRBJ1-1 TRBV23-1 - TGCGCCAGCAGTCTAGACCTTCGGTCCTCGAGGCGAGCTTTCTTT CASSLDLRSSRRAFF
- TRBJ1-6 TRBV6-2/TRBV6-3 - TGTGCCAGCAGTTACAACGGGGGGAAGTCACCCCTCCACTTT CASSYNGGKSPLHF
- TRBJ2-7 TRBV2 TRBD2 TGTGCCAGCAGTGAAAGCGGGACGGTCTCCTACGAGCAGTACTTC CASSESGTVSYEQYF
- TRBJ2-3 TRBV19 - TGTGCCAGTAGTATAGGCGGCAGCATGAGCACAGATACGCAGTATTTT CASSIGGSMSTDTQYF
- TRBJ1-2 TRBV4-1 TRBD1 TGCGCCAGCAGCCAAGCCCCCCTAGGACAGGGCGGATATGGCTACACCTTC CASSQAPLGQGGYGYTF
- TRBJ2-2 TRBV7-8 TRBD1 TGTGCCAGCAGCTCGACCACAGGGGTCTACACCGGGGAGCTGTTTTTT CASSSTTGVYTGELFF
- TRBJ2-7 TRBV5-1 - TGCGCCAGCAGCTTTCAGGGATACTCTCCCTACGAGCAGTACTTC CASSFQGYSPYEQYF
- TRBJ2-5 TRBV30 TRBD1 TGTGCCTGGAAAAGGACAGGGGGAGGACAAGAGACCCAGTACTTC CAWKRTGGGQETQYF
- TRBJ1-2 TRBV15 TRBD1 TGTGCCACCAGCATTCGGACAGGGGCCTATGGCTACACCTTC CATSIRTGAYGYTF
once TRBJ1-3 TRBV11-2 - TGTGCCAGCAGCTCCCTTGGAAACACCATATATTTT CASSSLGNTIYF
- TRBJ2-5 TRBV4-1 - TGCGCCAGCAGCCAAGATGGGCAGGGGCGAGAGACCCAGTACTTC CASSQDGQGRETQYF
- TRBJ1-5 TRBV7-9 TRBD1 TGTGCCAGCAGTGATGCGCGGACAGGGATCAATCAGCCCCAGCATTTT CASSDARTGINQPQHF
once TRBJ2-5 TRBV20-1 - TGCAGTGCTAGAGTGAGTGAGACCCAGTACTTC CSARVSETQYF
- TRBJ2-1 TRBV6-5 TRBD2 TGTGCCAGCACCGGACTAGCAGTTGAGCAGTTCTTC CASTGLAVEQFF
- TRBJ1-1 TRBV7-2 - TGTGCCAGCAGCTTCCTCGCGGGACGGGGCCGAGGGCCTACTGAAGCTTTCTTT CASSFLAGRGRGPTEAFF
- TRBJ2-7 TRBV6-2/TRBV6-3 - TGTGCCAGCAGTTCCCCAGAAGGGGGTTGGTACGAGCAGTACTTC CASSSPEGGWYEQYF
- TRBJ2-1 TRBV6-5 TRBD2 TGTGCCAGCAGTTACTCGATATCCGGGACTAGCGACGAGCAGTTCTTC CASSYSISGTSDEQFF
- TRBJ1-2 TRBV6-2/TRBV6-3 TRBD1 TGTGCCAGCAGTGGGGACAGGGAGGTCGGCTACACCTTC CASSGDREVGYTF
- TRBJ1-1 TRBV2 - TGTGCCAGCAGGGCCGTAACAGCGAACACTGAAGCTTTCTTT CASRAVTANTEAFF
- TRBJ2-1 TRBV19 TRBD2 TGTGCCAGTAGTATAACGGCGGGAGGTAGCTCCTACAATGAGCAGTTCTTC CASSITAGGSSYNEQFF
few TRBJ1-5 TRBV5-1 - TGCGCCAGCAGCTTGGGACCACCAGGGGATCAGCCCCAGCATTTT CASSLGPPGDQPQHF
- TRBJ1-5 TRBV19 TRBD1 TGTGCCAGTAGTGGGAGGCAACAGGACAGGGGGAAGAATAGCAATCAGCCCCAGCATTTT CASSGRQQDRGKNSNQPQHF
- TRBJ1-5 TRBV19 - TGTGCCAGTAGTGGAAGCAGGGGTAGCAATCAGCCCCAGCATTTT CASSGSRGSNQPQHF
- TRBJ1-3 TRBV5-4 - TGTGCCAGCAGCTTGGACGGACAATCTGGAAACACCATATATTTT CASSLDGQSGNTIYF
- TRBJ1-6 TRBV5-6 TRBD1 TGTGCCAGCAGCTTAGGCCCGACAGGGAGGAATTCACCCCTCCACTTT CASSLGPTGRNSPLHF
- TRBJ2-7 TRBV7-2 - TGTGCCAGCAGCTTAATGACAGGAAGCTCCTACGAGCAGTACTTC CASSLMTGSSYEQYF
medium-sized TRBJ2-3 TRBV6-2/TRBV6-3 - TGTGCCAGCAGTTACGTGGAGGGCACAGATACGCAGTATTTT CASSYVEGTDTQYF
- TRBJ1-2 TRBV12-3/TRBV12-4 - TGTGCCAGCAGTACCCGACAGCCCTATGGCTACACCTTC CASSTRQPYGYTF
once TRBJ2-2 TRBV9 TRBD1 TGTGCCAGCAGCGACTATGACAGGGGGGGCCCCGGGGAGCTGTTTTTT CASSDYDRGGPGELFF